Shown below are 20 T cell receptor beta chains from a single sample sequenced in a study of technical replicates of blood from several donors. The assay was immunoSEQ multiplex PCR, and TCRdb's table has in-frame clones only and misses some. The data contain roughly 51,000 clones, roughly 95% of them singletons. Specimen: PBMCs. These receptors all stem from a human donor in good health. Some clones in this sample may be carry-over from other donors' samples.

This clone has only one observation. This chain connects TRBV4-3 to TRBJ2-3; 9 positions match TRBD1. This CDR3 is 18 amino acids long. Germline loops: CDR1 LGHNA, CDR2 YSLEER. V shed 1 base and J 4 bases; nucleotides not matched to a gene: 12. This CDR3 is CASSQVLVKGQGSDTQYF. Written as DNA, the CDR3 is TGCGCCAGCAGCCAAGTTCTTGTAAAGGGACAGGGTTCAGATACGCAGTATTTT.

This clone appeared once. The chain employs TRBV5-8 and TRBJ2-7; 9 nucleotides align to TRBD1. The CDR3 covers 15 residues. The trim removed 4 bases at V and 4 bases at J, leaving 9 bases unmatched. The germline gives CDR1 SGHTS, CDR2 YDEGEE. The CDR3 nucleotides are TGTGCCAGCAGCCGGGGCGGGACAGGGCAATACGAGCAGTACTTC. Translating it yields CASSRGGTGQYEQYF. Looking up the rest from reference TRBV5-8 and TRBJ2-7 gives the full variable domain: EAGVTQSPTHLIKTRGQQATLRCSPISGHTSVYWYQQALGLGLQFLLWYDEGEERNRGNFPPRFSGRQFPNYSSELNVNALELEDSALYLCASSRGGTGQYEQYFGPGTRLTVT.

The chain has TRBV7-2 and TRBJ1-4, with D possibly matching TRBD1 (5 bases). The CDR3 contains 16 residues. Germline V gene lookup returns CDR1 SGHTA and CDR2 FQGNSA. Trimming pared 5 bases from V and 1 base from J, leaving 14 bases between. CDR3 sequence (DNA): TGTGCCAGCAGCCCCCGGGGGGGTGGAACTAATGAAAAACTGTTTTTT. Translating gives CASSPRGGGTNEKLFF.

For this clone: The junction does not match germline at one end; this may be a read error. The chain has TRBV7-8 and TRBJ1-1; no clear D gene. CDR1 is SGHVS, CDR2 FQNEAQ, per germline. The CDR3 loop spans 12 amino acids. CDR3 DNA: TGTGCCAGCAGCCTGACAAACACTGACGCTTTCTTT. It yields the protein CASSLTNTDAFF.

A single count supports this clone. V and J are TRBV6-5 and TRBJ2-7; no clear D gene. Trimming took 6 bases from V and 0 from J, leaving 9 bases between them. The CDR3 totals 13 residues. Germline CDR1 MNHEY, CDR2 SVGAGI. The CDR3 protein is CASRPYSSYEQYF. The CDR3 DNA is TGTGCCAGCAGACCCTACAGCTCCTACGAGCAGTACTTC.

The CDR3 protein is CASSLISASEQYF. The CDR3 DNA is TGTGCCAGCAGTTTGATTAGCGCCTCCGAGCAGTACTTC. This chain links TRBV28 with TRBJ2-7, with TRBD2 as a possible D gene (5 bases). CDR1 MDHEN and CDR2 SYDVKM come from the germline V gene. There are 13 residues in the CDR3. Trimming pared 3 bases from V and 6 bases from J, leaving 12 bases between.

The chain couples TRBV9 to TRBJ2-2; D gene unclear. CDR3 length: 15 residues. V was clipped by 1 base and J by 6 bases, with 13 bases between them. Germline V CDR1 and CDR2: SGDLS, YYNGEE. The CDR3 region has the DNA TGTGCCAGCAGCGTATCCCCCAAAACGGCCGGGGAGCTGTTTTTT. Its protein is CASSVSPKTAGELFF.

This chain joins TRBV29-1 and TRBJ1-1; 7 nucleotides align to TRBD1. The CDR3 sequence is 13 residues long. The germline CDR1 and CDR2 sequences are SQVTM and ANQGSEA. The V segment lost 5 bases and the J segment 1 base; nucleotides outside the gene matches: 4. DNA for the CDR3: TGCAGCGTTACGGGACAGTCGAACACTGAAGCTTTCTTT. Translation gives CSVTGQSNTEAFF. The full variable domain, with the rest looked up from reference TRBV29-1 and TRBJ1-1, is SAVISQKPSRDICQRGTSLTIQCQVDSQVTMMFWYRQQPGQSLTLIATANQGSEATYESGFVIDKFPISRPNLTFSTLTVSNMSPEDSSIYLCSVTGQSNTEAFFGQGTRLTVV.

The chain links TRBV18 to TRBJ1-2, with 9 nucleotides matching TRBD1. Unmatched junction bases numbered 12, after V lost 7 bases and J lost 6 bases. This CDR3 region has 15 residues. Germline CDR1 reads KGHSH; CDR2 reads LQKENI. The CDR3 is CASLKDRGPLHGYTF. Written as DNA, the CDR3 is TGTGCCAGCTTAAAGGACAGGGGACCTCTACATGGCTACACCTTC. The full variable domain, with the rest looked up from reference TRBV18 and TRBJ1-2, is NAGVMQNPRHLVRRRGQEARLRCSPMKGHSHVYWYRQLPEEGLKFMVYLQKENIIDESGMPKERFSAEFPKEGPSILRIQQVVRGDSAAYFCASLKDRGPLHGYTFGSGTRLTVV.

This clone has only a few counts. Compared with germline, one end of the junction differs, possibly owing to a read error. The gene calls are TRBV6-5 and TRBJ2-3, with D maybe TRBD2 (5 bases). Germline V gene data show CDR1 as MNHEY and CDR2 as SVGAGI. This CDR3 comprises 13 residues. This CDR3 reads CASRGRVTNTQYF. CDR3 nucleotide sequence: TGTGCCAGCCGGGGTAGGGTCACAAATACGCAGTATTTT.

The rearrangement joins TRBV6-5 to TRBJ2-7; a possible D gene is TRBD2 (6 bases). Germline V gene sequence: CDR1 MNHEY, CDR2 SVGAGI. Trimming removed 0 bases at V and 5 bases at J, with 17 bases between. The CDR3 has 16 residues. The CDR3 DNA is TGTGCCAGCAGTTACTCCCCGGGGGTGGGTTTGAACGAGCAGTACTTC. As protein: CASSYSPGVGLNEQYF.

The chain joins TRBV4-3 to TRBJ1-6; D is possibly TRBD1 (5 bases). Trimming removed 0 bases from V and 7 bases from J, with 10 bases in between. CDR3 length: 15 residues. Per germline, CDR1 LGHNA and CDR2 YSLEER. This chain's CDR3 is CASSQDRQGNSPLHF. In nucleotides, the CDR3 is TGCGCCAGCAGCCAAGATCGGCAGGGCAATTCACCCCTCCACTTT.

V gene TRBV2 combines with J gene TRBJ2-7, with D possibly TRBD1 on 6 matching bases. The V gene lost 5 bases and the J gene lost 0 bases, with 11 bases spanning the gap. Germline V gives CDR1 SNHLY, CDR2 FYNNEI. CDR3 size: 14 residues. CDR3 loop: CASSPRTASYEQYF. In DNA form, the CDR3 reads TGTGCCAGCAGTCCTCGGACAGCCTCCTACGAGCAGTACTTC.

CDR3 amino acids: CASSSTPSGTSTDTQYF. The CDR3 coding sequence is TGTGCCAGCAGCTCTACTCCTAGCGGTACTAGCACAGATACGCAGTATTTT. This rearrangement joins TRBV7-2 to TRBJ2-3; 7 nucleotides agree with TRBD2. The CDR3 length is 17 residues. J was trimmed by 0 bases and V by 4 bases; bases with no gene match: 10. Per the germline V gene, CDR1 is SGHTA and CDR2 is FQGNSA.

The rearrangement uses TRBV7-9 and TRBJ1-1; D remains ambiguous. Trimming shortened V by 2 bases and J by 0 bases, and 10 bases separated the two germline ends. Germline V gene data show CDR1 as SEHNR and CDR2 as FQNEAQ (reference sequence). The CDR3 contains 15 residues. The CDR3 nucleotides read TGTGCCAGCAGCTTAACGAGGGCGATGAACACTGAAGCTTTCTTT. It yields the protein CASSLTRAMNTEAFF. Full variable domain (rest looked up from reference TRBV7-9 and TRBJ1-1): DTGVSQNPRHKITKRGQNVTFRCDPISEHNRLYWYRQTLGQGPEFLTYFQNEAQLEKSRLLSDRFSAERPKGSFSTLEIQRTEQGDSAMYLCASSLTRAMNTEAFFGQGTRLTVV.

The CDR3 reads CASSPPRDWAIKNIQYF. For the CDR3, the DNA is TGTGCCAGCAGCCCCCCCCGGGACTGGGCGATCAAAAACATTCAGTACTTC. V gene TRBV11-2 combines with J gene TRBJ2-4, with D possibly being TRBD2 (6 bases). CDR3 length equals 17 residues. The V end lost 5 bases, the J end lost 3 bases, and 20 bases lay between the germline ends. Germline loops: CDR1 SGHAT, CDR2 FQNNGV. Full variable domain (remainder filled in from reference TRBV11-2 and TRBJ2-4): EAGVAQSPRYKIIEKRQSVAFWCNPISGHATLYWYQQILGQGPKLLIQFQNNGVVDDSQLPKDRFSAERLKGVDSTLKIQPAKLEDSAVYLCASSPPRDWAIKNIQYFGAGTRLSVL.

This chain links TRBV5-4 with TRBJ2-7; D may be TRBD1 (5 bases). The V end lost 4 bases, the J end lost 7 bases, and 15 bases lay between the germline ends. The CDR3 extends over 13 amino acids. The germline V gene encodes CDR1 SGHNT and CDR2 YYREEE (reference sequence). The CDR3 region is CASSGGAGREQYF. CDR3 sequence (DNA): TGTGCCAGCAGCGGCGGAGCAGGGCGAGAGCAGTACTTC.

The V gene is TRBV14, the J gene TRBJ2-1; TRBD2 matches at 8 bases. With V trimmed by 1 base and J by 4 bases, 6 bases remained unmatched. This CDR3 has 16 amino acids. Germline lookup yields CDR1 SGHDN and CDR2 FVKESK. This CDR3 is CASSQASGSVYNEQFF. The CDR3 DNA is TGTGCCAGCAGCCAAGCCAGCGGGAGTGTTTACAATGAGCAGTTCTTC.

The genes are TRBV4-1 and TRBJ1-2, with D perhaps TRBD1 (6 bases). This CDR3 contains 17 residues. V lost 2 bases to trimming and J lost 3 bases, with 19 bases between them. The germline V gene encodes CDR1 MGHRA and CDR2 YSYEKL. CDR3 sequence reads: CASSQLGSRTVYYGYTF. Here the CDR3 DNA reads TGCGCCAGCAGCCAATTAGGTTCACGGACAGTTTACTATGGCTACACCTTC.

For the CDR3, the DNA is TGTGCCAGCAGCGTCTTCGCCTACAATGAGCAGTTCTTC. As protein: CASSVFAYNEQFF. The J gene is TRBJ2-1, the V gene TRBV7-2; no reliable D call. The CDR3 covers 13 residues. Between the trimmed V and J ends, which lost 5 bases and 2 bases, there was a span of 7 bases. The germline V gene encodes CDR1 SGHTA and CDR2 FQGNSA.